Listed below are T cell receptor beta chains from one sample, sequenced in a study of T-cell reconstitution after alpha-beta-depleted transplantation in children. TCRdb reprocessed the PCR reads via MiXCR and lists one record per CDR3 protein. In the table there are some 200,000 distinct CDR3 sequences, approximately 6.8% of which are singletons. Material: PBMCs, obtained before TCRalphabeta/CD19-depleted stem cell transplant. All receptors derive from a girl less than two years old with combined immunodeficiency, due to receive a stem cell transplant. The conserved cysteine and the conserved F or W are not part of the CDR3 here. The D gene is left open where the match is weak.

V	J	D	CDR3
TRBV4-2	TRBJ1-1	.	ASSQAGQGLTEAF
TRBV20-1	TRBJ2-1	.	SARDPGSSYNEQF
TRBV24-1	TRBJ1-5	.	ASAQGWNQPQH
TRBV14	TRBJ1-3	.	ASSQRGRDSGNTIY
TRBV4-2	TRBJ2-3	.	ASSLVNRDTQY
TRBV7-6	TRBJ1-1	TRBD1	ASSLGTGAEAF
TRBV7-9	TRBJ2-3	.	ASSPGKAGDTQY
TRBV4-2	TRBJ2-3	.	ASSQEDGLTQY
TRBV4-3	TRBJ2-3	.	ASSQDLAETDTQY
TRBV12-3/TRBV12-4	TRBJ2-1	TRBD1	ASSWTGVNEQF
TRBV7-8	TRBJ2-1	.	ASSTRASFRSSYNEQF
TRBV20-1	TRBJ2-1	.	SARPGRSTYNEQF
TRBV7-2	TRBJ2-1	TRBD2	ASSLALSGRHNEQF
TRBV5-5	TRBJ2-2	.	ASRSGTGELF
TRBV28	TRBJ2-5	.	ASSRTLQETQY
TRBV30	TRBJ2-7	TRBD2	AWSVKTSGAYEQY
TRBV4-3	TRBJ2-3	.	ASSQEVRGYTDTQY
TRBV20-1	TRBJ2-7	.	SAPESGGSYEQY
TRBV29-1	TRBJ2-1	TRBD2	SVSGTSGVLRSYNEQF
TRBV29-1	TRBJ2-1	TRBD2	SVEFLAGDNEQF
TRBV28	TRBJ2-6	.	ASSLRRISGANVLT
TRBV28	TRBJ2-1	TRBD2	ASSYPRLAASYNEQF
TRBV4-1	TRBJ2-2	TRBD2	ASSQDRSSGRGELF
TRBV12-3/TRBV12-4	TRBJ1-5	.	ASSFGGSNQPQH
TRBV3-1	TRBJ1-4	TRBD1	TSSSGDSFFATNEKLF
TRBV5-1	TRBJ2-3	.	ASSLPRTDTQY
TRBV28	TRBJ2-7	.	ASSTSGYEQY
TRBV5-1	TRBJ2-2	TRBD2	ASSLWASGRMDTGELF
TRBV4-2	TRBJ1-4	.	ASSPSDSSNEKLF
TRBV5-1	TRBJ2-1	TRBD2	ASSSRLAGDRWSYNEQF
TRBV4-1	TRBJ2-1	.	ASSQLNEQF
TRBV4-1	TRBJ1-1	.	ASSLPGGTPEAF
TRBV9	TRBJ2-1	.	ASSVNEPPGSNEQF
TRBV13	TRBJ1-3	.	ASSARPSSGNTIY
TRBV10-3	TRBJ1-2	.	AISESWDGYT
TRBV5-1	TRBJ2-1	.	ASSPSERYNEQF
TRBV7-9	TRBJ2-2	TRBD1	ASSLGQGGTGELF
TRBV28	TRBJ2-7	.	ASSLEETLYEQY
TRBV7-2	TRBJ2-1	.	ASSLGLREQF
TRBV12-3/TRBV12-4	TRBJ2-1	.	ASSPGEPYNEQF
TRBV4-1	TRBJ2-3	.	ASSHRGDTQY
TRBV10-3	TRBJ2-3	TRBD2	AIALTSGGVASTDTQY
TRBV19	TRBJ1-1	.	ASSMVLDRNTEAF